This TCR beta chain was captured by sequencing in a study of CD4 T cells in relation to SARS-CoV-2 and coronaviruses. This clone was seen more than once but under ten times. Its antigen is still unknown. The unexposed donors gave CD4+ T cells in about 2011-2018, prior to COVID-19. CD4+ T cells were isolated from the cells after nine to eleven days of culture. Profiled with immunoSEQ multiplex PCR; TCRdb holds only in-frame clones, not every one. Here the sample spans about 21,000 clones, around three quarters being singletons. The sequenced sample was CD4+ T cells from PBMCs, cultured in vitro. This TCR derives from a human donor in good health.

CDR3 residues: CASRRGQGLDYGYTF. CDR3 nucleotides: TGTGCCAGCAGACGCGGACAGGGTTTGGACTATGGCTACACCTTC. This chain joins TRBV5-4 and TRBJ1-2, with TRBD1 matching 8 bases. CDR1 SGHNT and CDR2 YYREEE come from the germline V gene (reference sequence). The CDR3 extends over 15 amino acids. J gave up 3 bases and V 5 bases, and 9 bases lay outside the gene matches.